Here is one TCR beta chain with its context. This sample is drawn from a study of blood T cell repertoires in COVID-19. The CDR3 has 15 amino acids. V lost 4 bases to trimming and J lost 0 bases, with 14 bases between them. Germline V gene data show CDR1 as SGHRS and CDR2 as YFSETQ. Per the original methods: Amplifying reference gene primers gave estimates of nucleated cell counts. The method was immunoSEQ multiplex PCR; TCRdb's version includes in-frame clones alone and lacks a portion of them. Clone size and V and J calls were adopted from that table, with D and trimming inferred from the DNA. This table holds 200,000 or so clones, 85% to 90% found once. Individuals aged roughly 18 to 100 years were recruited from roughly 23 US areas.

The sequenced material came from PBMCs or T cells enriched from blood (not recorded which). The chain has TRBV5-1 and TRBJ2-7; TRBD2 might be the D (5 bases). This TCR derives from a woman in her 40s with acute COVID-19. DNA for the CDR3: TGCGCCAGCAGCCCCGTCGAGGGTATCTCCTACGAGCAGTACTTC. Amino acids: CASSPVEGISYEQYF. The full variable domain, completed using reference TRBV5-1 and TRBJ2-7, is KAGVTQTPRYLIKTRGQQVTLSCSPISGHRSVSWYQQTPGQGLQFLFEYFSETQRNKGNFPGRFSGRQFSNSRSEMNVSTLELGDSALYLCASSPVEGISYEQYFGPGTRLTVT.